This T cell receptor (beta chain) was obtained from a study of T cell repertoires in cytomegalovirus infection. Background on the study: Indications came from public TCR beta signatures; they pointed to CMV infection and to a matching HLA type. Study-wide results and limits: CMV-specific HLA-C-restricted TCR beta clonotypes dominated the ex vivo response.

The V and J ends lost 2 bases and 1 base respectively, with 17 bases between them. This CDR3 spans 17 amino acids. The germline CDR1 and CDR2 sequences are KGHSH and LQKENI. Regarding this clonotype: The antigen is unknown.

TCRdb called the reads again in MiXCR, with one record for every CDR3 protein. The data hold about 270,000 distinct CDR3 sequences, with 20% to 25% observed a single time. The input for sequencing was cultured PBMCs, taken from culture after CMV antigen stimulation. The rearrangement links TRBV18 to TRBJ1-1, with no clear D. The source of this sequence is a human donor in good health (CMV status not recorded). Some clones in this sample may be carry-over from other donors' samples. The CDR3 DNA sequence: TGTGCCAGCTCACCAATCGGCACGGGCTGGGCGAACACTGAAGCTTTCTTT. It is translated as CASSPIGTGWANTEAFF.